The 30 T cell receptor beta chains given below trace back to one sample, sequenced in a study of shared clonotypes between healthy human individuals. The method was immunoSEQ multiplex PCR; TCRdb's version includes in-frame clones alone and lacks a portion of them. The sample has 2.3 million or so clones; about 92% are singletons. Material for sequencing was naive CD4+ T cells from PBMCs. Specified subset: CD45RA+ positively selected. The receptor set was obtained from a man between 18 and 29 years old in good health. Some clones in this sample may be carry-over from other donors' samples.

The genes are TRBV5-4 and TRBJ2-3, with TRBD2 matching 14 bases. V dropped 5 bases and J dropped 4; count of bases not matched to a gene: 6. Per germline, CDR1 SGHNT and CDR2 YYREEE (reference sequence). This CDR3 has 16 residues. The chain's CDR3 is CASRDRLAGGADTQYF. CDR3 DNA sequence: TGTGCCAGCAGGGACAGACTAGCGGGAGGGGCAGATACGCAGTATTTT.

CDR3: CASSLTRSNNEQFF. In DNA form, the CDR3 reads TGTGCCAGCTCACTGACTCGTTCAAACAATGAGCAGTTCTTC. The chain recombines TRBV18 with TRBJ2-1, with D uncertain. V lost 4 bases to trimming and J lost 5 bases, with 12 bases between them. The germline CDR1 and CDR2 sequences are KGHSH and LQKENI. The CDR3 consists of 14 residues.

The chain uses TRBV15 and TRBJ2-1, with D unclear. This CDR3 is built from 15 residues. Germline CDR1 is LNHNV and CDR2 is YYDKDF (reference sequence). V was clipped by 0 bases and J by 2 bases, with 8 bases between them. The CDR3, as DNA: TGTGCCACCAGCAGAGAGGCGCTCACCTACAATGAGCAGTTCTTC. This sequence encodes CATSREALTYNEQFF.

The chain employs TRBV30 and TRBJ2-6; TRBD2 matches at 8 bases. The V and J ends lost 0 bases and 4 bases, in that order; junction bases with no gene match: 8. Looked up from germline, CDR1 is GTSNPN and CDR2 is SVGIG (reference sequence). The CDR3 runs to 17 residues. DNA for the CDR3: TGTGCCTGGAGTGTAAGTTTAAGCGGGAGAGGGGCCAACGTCCTGACTTTC. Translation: CAWSVSLSGRGANVLTF.

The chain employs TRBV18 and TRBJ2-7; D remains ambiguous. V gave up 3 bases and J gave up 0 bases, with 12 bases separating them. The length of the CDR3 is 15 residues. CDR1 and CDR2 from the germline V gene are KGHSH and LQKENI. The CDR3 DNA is TGTGCCAGCTCACCTACACATGCCGACTCCTACGAGCAGTACTTC. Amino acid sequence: CASSPTHADSYEQYF.

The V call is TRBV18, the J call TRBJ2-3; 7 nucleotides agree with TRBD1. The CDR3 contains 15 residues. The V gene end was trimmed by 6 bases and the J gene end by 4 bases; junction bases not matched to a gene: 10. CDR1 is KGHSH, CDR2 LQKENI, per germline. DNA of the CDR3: TGTGCCAGCTCGCGACAGGGTTCGGGTCCAGATACGCAGTATTTT. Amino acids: CASSRQGSGPDTQYF.

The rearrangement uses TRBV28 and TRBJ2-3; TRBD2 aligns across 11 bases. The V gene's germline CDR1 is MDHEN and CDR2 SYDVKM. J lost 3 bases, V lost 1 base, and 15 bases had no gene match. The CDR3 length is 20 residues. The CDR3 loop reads CASSLSHRLTSGRRTDTQYF. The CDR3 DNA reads TGTGCCAGCAGTTTATCGCATCGTCTAACTAGCGGGAGAAGGACAGATACGCAGTATTTT.

The CDR3 loop reads CASSPVGLGGTHNEQYF. For the CDR3, the DNA is TGTGCCAGCTCACCTGTGGGGCTTGGCGGGACCCACAACGAGCAGTACTTC. This sequence joins TRBV18 and TRBJ2-7; a weak D match, TRBD2 (6 bases). Trimming cost V 3 bases and J 5 bases, with 23 bases left between them. Germline loops: CDR1 KGHSH, CDR2 LQKENI. CDR3 length equals 17 residues.

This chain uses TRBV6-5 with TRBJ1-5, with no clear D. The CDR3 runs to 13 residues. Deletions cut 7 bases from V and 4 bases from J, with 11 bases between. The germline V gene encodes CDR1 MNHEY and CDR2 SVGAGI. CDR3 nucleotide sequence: TGTGCCAGCAAACTCGGACGAAATCAGCCCCAGCATTTT. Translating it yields CASKLGRNQPQHF.

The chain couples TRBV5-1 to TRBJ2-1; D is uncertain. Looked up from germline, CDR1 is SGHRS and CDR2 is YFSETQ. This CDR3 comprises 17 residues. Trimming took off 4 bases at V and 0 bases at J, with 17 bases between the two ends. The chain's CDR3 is CASSPAPPGSSYNEQFF. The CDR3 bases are TGCGCCAGCAGCCCAGCCCCCCCCGGAAGCTCCTACAATGAGCAGTTCTTC.

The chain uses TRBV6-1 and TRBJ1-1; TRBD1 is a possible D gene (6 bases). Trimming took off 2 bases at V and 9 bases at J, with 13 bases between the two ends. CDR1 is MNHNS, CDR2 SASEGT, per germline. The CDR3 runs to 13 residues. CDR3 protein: CASSESGALQAFF. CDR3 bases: TGTGCCAGCAGTGAATCGGGGGCTTTGCAAGCTTTCTTT.

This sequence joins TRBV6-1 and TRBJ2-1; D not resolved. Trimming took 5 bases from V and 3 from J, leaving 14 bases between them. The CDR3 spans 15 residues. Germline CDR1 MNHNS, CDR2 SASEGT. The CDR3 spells CASSPVGIDYNEQFF. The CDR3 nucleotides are TGTGCCAGCAGTCCCGTGGGCATCGACTACAATGAGCAGTTCTTC.

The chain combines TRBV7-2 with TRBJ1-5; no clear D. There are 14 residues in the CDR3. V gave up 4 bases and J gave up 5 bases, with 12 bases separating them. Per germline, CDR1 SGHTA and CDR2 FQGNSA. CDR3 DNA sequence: TGTGCCAGCAGCTACGTGCGGGGAGATCAGCCCCAGCATTTT. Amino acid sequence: CASSYVRGDQPQHF.

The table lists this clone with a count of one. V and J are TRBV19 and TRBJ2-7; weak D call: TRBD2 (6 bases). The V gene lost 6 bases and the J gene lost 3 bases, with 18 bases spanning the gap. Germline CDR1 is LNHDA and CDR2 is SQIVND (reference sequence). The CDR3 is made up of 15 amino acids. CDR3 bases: TGTGCCAGTAGAACGCAAAGCGGGTCCAACTACGAGCAGTACTTC. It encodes CASRTQSGSNYEQYF.

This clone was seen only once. The CDR3 DNA sequence: TGCGCCAGCAGCTTGGGGGCCGTGGACACCGGGGAGCTGTTTTTT. It specifies CASSLGAVDTGELFF. The chain joins TRBV5-1 to TRBJ2-2, with D hard to call. Germline CDR1 is SGHRS and CDR2 is YFSETQ. CDR3 length: 15 residues. V was pared by 0 bases and J by 3 bases, with 9 bases between.

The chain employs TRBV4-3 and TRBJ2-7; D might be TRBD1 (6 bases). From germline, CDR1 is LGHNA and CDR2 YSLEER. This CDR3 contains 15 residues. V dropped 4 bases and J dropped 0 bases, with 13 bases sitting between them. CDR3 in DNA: TGCGCCAGCAGCCTCATTGTCAGGGGCTCCTACGAGCAGTACTTC. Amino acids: CASSLIVRGSYEQYF.

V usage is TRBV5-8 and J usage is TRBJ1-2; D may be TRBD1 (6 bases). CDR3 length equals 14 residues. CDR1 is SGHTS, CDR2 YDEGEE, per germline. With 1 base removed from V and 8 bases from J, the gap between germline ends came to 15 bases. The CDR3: CASSLLARGGGYTF. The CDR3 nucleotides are TGTGCCAGCAGCTTGCTCGCCAGGGGTGGCGGCTACACCTTC.

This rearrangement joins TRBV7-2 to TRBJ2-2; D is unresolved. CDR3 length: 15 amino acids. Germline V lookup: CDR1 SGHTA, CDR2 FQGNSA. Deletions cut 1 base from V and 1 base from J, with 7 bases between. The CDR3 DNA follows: TGTGCCAGCAGCTTAGTGGGGTGGAACACCGGGGAGCTGTTTTTT. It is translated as CASSLVGWNTGELFF.

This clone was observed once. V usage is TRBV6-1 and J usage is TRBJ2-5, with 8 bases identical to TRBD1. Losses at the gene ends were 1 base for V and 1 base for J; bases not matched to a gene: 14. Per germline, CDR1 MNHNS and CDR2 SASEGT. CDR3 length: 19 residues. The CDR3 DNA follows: TGTGCCAGCAGTGAAGAGGGGGGTTGGACAGGGATATTCCAAGAGACCCAGTACTTC. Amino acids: CASSEEGGWTGIFQETQYF.

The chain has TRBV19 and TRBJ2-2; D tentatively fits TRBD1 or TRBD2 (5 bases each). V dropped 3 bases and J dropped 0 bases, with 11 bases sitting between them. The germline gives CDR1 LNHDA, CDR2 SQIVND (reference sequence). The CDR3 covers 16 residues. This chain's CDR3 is CASSIAGTANTGELFF. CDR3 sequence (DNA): TGTGCCAGTAGTATCGCCGGGACGGCGAACACCGGGGAGCTGTTTTTT.

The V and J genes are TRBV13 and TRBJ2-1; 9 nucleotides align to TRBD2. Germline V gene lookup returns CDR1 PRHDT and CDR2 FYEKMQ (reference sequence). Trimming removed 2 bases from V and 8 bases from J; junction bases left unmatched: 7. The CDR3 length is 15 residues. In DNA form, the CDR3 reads TGTGCCAGCAGCTTATTTGGCGGGAGGGCCGATGAGCAGTTCTTC. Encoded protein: CASSLFGGRADEQFF.

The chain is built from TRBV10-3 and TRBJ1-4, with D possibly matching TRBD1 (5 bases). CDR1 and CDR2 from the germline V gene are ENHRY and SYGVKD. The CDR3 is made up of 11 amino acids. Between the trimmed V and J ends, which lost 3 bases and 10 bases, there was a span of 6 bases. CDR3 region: CAISDGGKLFF. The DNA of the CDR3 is TGTGCCATCAGTGACGGGGGAAAACTGTTTTTT.

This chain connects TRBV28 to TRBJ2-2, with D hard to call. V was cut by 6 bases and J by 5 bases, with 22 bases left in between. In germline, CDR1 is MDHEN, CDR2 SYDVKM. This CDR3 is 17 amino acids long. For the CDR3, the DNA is TGTGCCAGCAGGGCCGCTAGGGCATTCGGGTGGACCGGGGAGCTGTTTTTT. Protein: CASRAARAFGWTGELFF. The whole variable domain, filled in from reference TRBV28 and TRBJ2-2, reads DVKVTQSSRYLVKRTGEKVFLECVQDMDHENMFWYRQDPGLGLRLIYFSYDVKMKEKGDIPEGYSVSREKKERFSLILESASTNQTSMYLCASRAARAFGWTGELFFGEGSRLTVL.

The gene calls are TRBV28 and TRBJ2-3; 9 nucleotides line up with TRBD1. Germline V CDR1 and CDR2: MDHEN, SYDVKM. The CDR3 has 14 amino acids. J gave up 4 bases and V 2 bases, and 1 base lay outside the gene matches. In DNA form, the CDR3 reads TGTGCCAGCAGTTTAAGGACAGGGGCAGATACGCAGTATTTT. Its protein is CASSLRTGADTQYF.

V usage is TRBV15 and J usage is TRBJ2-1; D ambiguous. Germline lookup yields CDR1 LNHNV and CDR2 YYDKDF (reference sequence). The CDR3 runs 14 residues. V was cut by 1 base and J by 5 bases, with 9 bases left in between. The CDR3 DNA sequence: TGTGCCACCAGCAGAGTGGGCATCAACAATGAGCAGTTCTTC. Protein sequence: CATSRVGINNEQFF.

The CDR3 DNA sequence: TGTGCCAGCAGCTTGGACCGGCACGGCGGATCACCCCTCCACTTT. The encoded protein is CASSLDRHGGSPLHF. The chain joins TRBV5-6 to TRBJ1-6; D uncertain. Trimming took 0 bases from V and 10 from J, leaving 14 bases between them. The CDR3 spans 15 residues. Looked up from germline, CDR1 is SGHDT and CDR2 is YYEEEE.

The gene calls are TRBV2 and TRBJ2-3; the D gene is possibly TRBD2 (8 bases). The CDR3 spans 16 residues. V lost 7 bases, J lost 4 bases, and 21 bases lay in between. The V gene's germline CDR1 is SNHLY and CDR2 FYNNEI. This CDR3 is CASTEEGAGGPDTQYF. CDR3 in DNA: TGTGCCAGCACCGAAGAGGGGGCGGGAGGCCCAGATACGCAGTATTTT.

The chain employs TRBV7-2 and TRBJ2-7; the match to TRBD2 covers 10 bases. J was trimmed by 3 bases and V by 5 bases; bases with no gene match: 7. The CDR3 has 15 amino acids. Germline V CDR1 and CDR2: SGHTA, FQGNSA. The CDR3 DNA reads TGTGCCAGCAGCCCCCAGGGACTAGCGCACTACGAGCAGTACTTC. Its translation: CASSPQGLAHYEQYF.

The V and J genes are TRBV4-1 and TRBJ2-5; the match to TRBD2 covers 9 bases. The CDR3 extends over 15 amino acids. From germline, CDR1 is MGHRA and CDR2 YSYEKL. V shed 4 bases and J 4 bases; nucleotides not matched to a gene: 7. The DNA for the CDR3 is TGCGCCAGCAGCCGAACTTTAGCGGGAGCAGAGACCCAGTACTTC. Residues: CASSRTLAGAETQYF.

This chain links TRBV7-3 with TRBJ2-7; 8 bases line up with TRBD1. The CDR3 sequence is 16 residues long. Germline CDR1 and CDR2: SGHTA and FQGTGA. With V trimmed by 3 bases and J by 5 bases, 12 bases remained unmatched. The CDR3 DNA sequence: TGTGCCAGCAGCTTCCTCCGCCTGGACAGGGCCCACGAGCAGTACTTC. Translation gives CASSFLRLDRAHEQYF.